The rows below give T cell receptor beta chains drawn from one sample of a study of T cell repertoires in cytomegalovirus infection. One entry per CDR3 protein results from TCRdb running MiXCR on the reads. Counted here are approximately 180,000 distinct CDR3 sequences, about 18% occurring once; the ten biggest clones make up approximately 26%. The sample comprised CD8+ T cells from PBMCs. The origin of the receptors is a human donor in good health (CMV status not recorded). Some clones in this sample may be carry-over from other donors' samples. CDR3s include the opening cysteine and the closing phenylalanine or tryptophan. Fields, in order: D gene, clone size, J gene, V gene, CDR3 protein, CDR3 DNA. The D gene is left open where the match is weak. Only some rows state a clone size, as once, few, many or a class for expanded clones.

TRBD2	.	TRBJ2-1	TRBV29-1	CSVLAGGHNEQFF	TGCAGCGTTCTAGCGGGGGGTCACAATGAGCAGTTCTTC
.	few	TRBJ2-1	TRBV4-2	CASSQDRLEGEQFF	TGTGCCAGCAGCCAAGATCGGCTAGAAGGTGAGCAGTTCTTC
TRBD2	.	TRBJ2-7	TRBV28	CASSLSGARSYEQYF	TGTGCCAGCAGTTTAAGCGGGGCCCGCTCCTACGAGCAGTACTTC
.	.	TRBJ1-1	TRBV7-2	CASSLAGRRTAEAFF	TGTGCCAGCAGCTTAGCCGGGCGTCGCACGGCCGAAGCTTTCTTT
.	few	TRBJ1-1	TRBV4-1	CASSYRTQGQSAEAFF	TGCGCCAGCAGTTACCGGACCCAAGGACAGAGTGCTGAAGCTTTCTTT
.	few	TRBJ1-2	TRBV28	CASISVRGRNYGYTF	TGTGCCAGCATTTCGGTCAGGGGCCGAAACTATGGCTACACCTTC
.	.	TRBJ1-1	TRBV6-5	CASSYSRGVNTEAFF	TGTGCCAGCAGTTACTCGAGGGGGGTGAACACTGAAGCTTTCTTT
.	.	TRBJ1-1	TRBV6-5	CASSYSINGKTEAFF	TGTGCCAGCAGTTACTCCATTAATGGAAAGACTGAAGCTTTCTTT
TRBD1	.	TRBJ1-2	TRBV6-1	CASSTGTGGGYGYTF	TGTGCCAGCAGTACCGGGACAGGGGGCGGCTATGGCTACACCTTC
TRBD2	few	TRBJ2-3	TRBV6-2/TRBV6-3	CASSYRRLAGETSTDTQYF	TGTGCCAGCAGTTACCGAAGACTAGCGGGAGAAACTAGCACAGATACGCAGTATTTT
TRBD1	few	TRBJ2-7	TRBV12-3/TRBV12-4	CASSRDRYYEQYF	TGTGCCAGCAGTCGGGACAGATACTACGAGCAGTACTTC
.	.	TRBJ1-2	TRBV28	CASSLWARGDGYTF	TGTGCCAGCAGTTTATGGGCTAGGGGGGATGGCTACACCTTC
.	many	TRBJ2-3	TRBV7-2	CASRQTTGRSTDTQYF	TGTGCCAGCAGGCAAACGACAGGGAGGAGTACAGATACGCAGTATTTT
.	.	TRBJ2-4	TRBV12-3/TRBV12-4	CASSLGLGRAKNIQYF	TGTGCCAGCAGTTTAGGGCTGGGCCGAGCCAAAAACATTCAGTACTTC
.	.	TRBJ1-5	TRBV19	CASIGRTPVEPQHF	TGTGCCAGTATAGGTAGGACACCGGTAGAGCCCCAGCATTTT
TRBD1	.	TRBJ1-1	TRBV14	CASSLSRDRGIEAFF	TGTGCCAGCAGCCTCTCCAGAGACAGGGGGATTGAGGCTTTCTTT
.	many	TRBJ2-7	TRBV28	CASSPLMEGKSEQYF	TGTGCCAGCAGCCCGTTAATGGAGGGCAAAAGCGAGCAGTACTTC
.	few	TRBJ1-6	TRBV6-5	CASSSPSAASSPLHF	TGTGCCAGCAGTTCCCCCTCGGCCGCGAGTTCACCCCTCCACTTT
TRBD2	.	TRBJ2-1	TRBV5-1	CASSFERGGHNEQFF	TGCGCCAGCAGCTTCGAGCGGGGGGGCCATAATGAGCAGTTCTTC
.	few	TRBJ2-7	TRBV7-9	CASRPSSYEQYF	TGTGCCAGCAGGCCCAGTTCCTACGAGCAGTACTTC
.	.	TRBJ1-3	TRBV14	CASSRPRGNTIYF	TGTGCCAGCAGCCGGCCGAGGGGAAACACCATATATTTT
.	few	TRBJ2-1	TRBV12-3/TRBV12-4	CASTLRPDRVNEQFF	TGTGCCAGCACCCTTAGACCGGACAGAGTCAATGAGCAGTTCTTC
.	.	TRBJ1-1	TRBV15	CATRTAMNTEAFF	TGTGCCACCAGGACAGCCATGAACACTGAAGCTTTCTTT
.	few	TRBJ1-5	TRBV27	CASSFRQFNQPQHF	TGTGCCAGCAGTTTTCGGCAGTTCAATCAGCCCCAGCATTTT
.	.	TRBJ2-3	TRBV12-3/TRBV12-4	CASRPSLDTQYF	TGTGCCAGCAGGCCTTCTTTAGATACGCAGTATTTT
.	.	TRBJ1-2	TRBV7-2	CASSSRAQAASGYTF	TGTGCCAGCAGCTCCCGGGCCCAGGCGGCTAGTGGCTACACCTTC
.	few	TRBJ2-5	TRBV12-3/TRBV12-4	CASSPRGFQETQYF	TGTGCCAGCAGTCCCCGGGGTTTTCAAGAGACCCAGTACTTC
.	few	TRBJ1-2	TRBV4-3	CASSQHLDRKTYGYTF	TGCGCCAGCAGCCAACACCTGGACAGAAAAACCTATGGCTACACCTTC
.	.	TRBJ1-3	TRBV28	CASSLYLAASSGNTIYF	TGTGCCAGCAGTTTATATCTCGCAGCGAGCTCTGGAAACACCATATATTTT
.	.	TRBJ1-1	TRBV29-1	CSVGPYEARAEAFF	TGCAGCGTTGGCCCCTACGAGGCGCGGGCTGAAGCTTTCTTT
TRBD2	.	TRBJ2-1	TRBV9	CASSHPFETSGGAQEQFF	TGTGCCAGCAGCCACCCCTTCGAGACTAGCGGGGGGGCTCAGGAGCAGTTCTTC
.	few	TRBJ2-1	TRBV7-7	CASSFGPSSLNEQFF	TGTGCTAGCAGCTTTGGGCCAAGCTCTCTCAATGAGCAGTTCTTC
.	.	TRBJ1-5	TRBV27	CASSGVISNQPQHF	TGTGCCAGCAGTGGAGTTATTAGCAATCAGCCCCAGCATTTT
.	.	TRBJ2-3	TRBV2	CASLKIPDTQYF	TGTGCCAGCCTAAAGATCCCAGATACGCAGTATTTT
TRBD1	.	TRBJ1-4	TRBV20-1	CSALQDRGRVTNEKLFF	TGCAGTGCTCTCCAGGACAGGGGGAGGGTAACTAATGAAAAACTGTTTTTT
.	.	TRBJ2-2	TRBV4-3	CASSQELNTGELFF	TGCGCCAGCAGCCAAGAACTGAACACCGGGGAGCTGTTTTTT
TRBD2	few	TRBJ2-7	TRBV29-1	CSVEGTSGGSYEQYF	TGCAGCGTTGAGGGGACTAGCGGGGGCTCCTACGAGCAGTACTTC
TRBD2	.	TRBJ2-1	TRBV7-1	CASSSKGGGEQFF	TGTGCCAGCAGCTCTAAGGGCGGGGGTGAGCAGTTCTTC
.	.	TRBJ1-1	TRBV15	CATSGDTEAFF	TGTGCCACGTCCGGGGACACTGAAGCTTTCTTT
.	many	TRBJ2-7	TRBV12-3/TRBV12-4	CASSFTLPNEQYF	TGTGCCAGCAGCTTTACCCTCCCCAACGAGCAGTACTTC
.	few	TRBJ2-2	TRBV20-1	CSARDYRMNTGELFF	TGCAGTGCTAGAGACTATAGAATGAACACCGGGGAGCTGTTTTTT
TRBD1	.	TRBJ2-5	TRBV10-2	CASSVGRTGGWETQYF	TGCGCCAGCAGTGTGGGCCGGACAGGGGGCTGGGAGACCCAGTACTTC
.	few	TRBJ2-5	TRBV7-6	CASSLSRGNQETQYF	TGTGCCAGCAGCCTCTCCCGGGGGAACCAAGAGACCCAGTACTTC
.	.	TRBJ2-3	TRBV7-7	CASSLSVAGADTQYF	TGTGCTAGCAGCTTAAGCGTGGCAGGGGCAGATACGCAGTATTTT
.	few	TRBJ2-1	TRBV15	CATSIPTYNEQFF	TGTGCCACCAGCATTCCTACCTACAATGAGCAGTTCTTC
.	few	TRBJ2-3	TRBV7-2	CASGSPTADTQYF	TGTGCCAGCGGCTCCCCGACGGCAGATACGCAGTATTTT
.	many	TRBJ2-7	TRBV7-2	CASSFSPVYEQYF	TGTGCCAGCAGCTTCAGCCCAGTCTACGAGCAGTACTTC
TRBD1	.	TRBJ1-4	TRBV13	CASTLGPTGLEKLFF	TGTGCCAGCACCCTAGGCCCGACAGGGCTTGAAAAACTGTTTTTT
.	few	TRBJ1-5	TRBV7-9	CASSPGDADNQPQHF	TGTGCCAGCAGCCCCGGGGACGCGGACAATCAGCCCCAGCATTTT
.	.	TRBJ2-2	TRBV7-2	CASSFRSGELFF	TGTGCCAGCAGCTTCCGGTCCGGGGAGCTGTTTTTT
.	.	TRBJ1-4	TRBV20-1	CSAREGVATNEKLFF	TGCAGTGCTAGGGAGGGAGTTGCAACTAATGAAAAACTGTTTTTT
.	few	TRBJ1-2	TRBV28	CASRTSTGSYGYTF	TGTGCCAGCAGGACCTCAACAGGGAGCTATGGCTACACCTTC
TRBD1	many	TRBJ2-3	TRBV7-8	CASSLDRDRDTQYF	TGTGCCAGCAGCTTAGACCGGGACAGGGATACGCAGTATTTT
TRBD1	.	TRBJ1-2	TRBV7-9	CASQISTGVSGYTF	TGTGCCAGCCAAATTTCGACAGGGGTCTCCGGCTACACCTTC